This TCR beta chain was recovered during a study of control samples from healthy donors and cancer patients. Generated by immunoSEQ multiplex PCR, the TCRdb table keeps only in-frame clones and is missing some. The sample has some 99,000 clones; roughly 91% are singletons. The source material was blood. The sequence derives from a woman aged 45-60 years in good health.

The CDR3 nucleotides read TGTGCCAGCAGCCCGCGCGGGGGGCGCGACACTGAAGCTTTCTTT. Protein: CASSPRGGRDTEAFF. The chain is built from TRBV7-3 and TRBJ1-1, with a possible D match to TRBD1 (6 bases). Germline assignment: CDR1 SGHTA and CDR2 FQGTGA. The CDR3 is 15 residues long. Trimming shortened V by 5 bases and J by 3 bases, and 16 bases separated the two germline ends.